What follows is one T cell receptor beta chain and its context. Its antigen is as yet unknown. This sample was included in a study of regulatory T cells in long-lasting Graves disease. According to the study, TCR beta libraries were built with iRepertoire HTBI primers and CDR3-region Arm-PCR. TCRdb independently ran MiXCR on the multiplex PCR reads; one entry per CDR3 protein. The data hold 350,000 to 550,000 distinct CDR3 sequences, with under 15% observed a single time. Time point given: newly diagnosed GD, antithyroid drugs for less than 3 months. Extracted PBMC RNA gave rise to the TCR library. Per American Thyroid Association guidelines, Graves' disease was diagnosed. Study-wide findings and caveats: With persistent disease, TRBV28, TRBJ1-2 and TRBJ2-5 were the favored segments.

Trimming cost V 0 bases and J 2 bases; bases outside gene matches: 6. The CDR3 has 18 residues. Germline-derived CDR1 and CDR2 are SEHNR and FQNEAQ (reference sequence). The same data also went into a second study, on T cells in Graves' hyperthyroidism and ophthalmopathy. Turning to that study: Newly diagnosed hyperthyroidism, duration under 2 months, in patients aged 18 to 65. During a first-round RT-PCR of the TCR CDR3, the HTBI primer set was used.

This TCR was sampled from a woman in her twenties or thirties with Graves disease. V usage is TRBV7-9 and J usage is TRBJ2-1, with 11 bases that match TRBD2. The sequencing here drew on peripheral blood mononuclear cells (PBMCs), taken at new diagnosis, from a patient treated with antithyroid drugs. The CDR3 loop reads CASSLAILAGGTYNEQFF. DNA of the CDR3: TGTGCCAGCAGCTTAGCAATCCTAGCGGGAGGCACCTACAATGAGCAGTTCTTC.